This T cell receptor beta chain was retrieved from a study of cytomegalovirus exposure and HLA in healthy donors. Germline CDR1 MNHEY, CDR2 SMNVEV (reference sequence). Trimming stripped 6 bases from V and 1 base from J, with 12 bases between. This CDR3 is built from 14 residues. 60 Vbeta and 13 Jbeta primers were used in PCR. Profiled with immunoSEQ multiplex PCR; TCRdb holds only in-frame clones, not every one. The data contain approximately 130,000 clones, 75% to 85% of them singletons. Whole-study results and caveats: Several of the most significant clusters were apparently associated with common viral pathogens in a later analysis.

Details on this clone: Its antigen is still unknown.

The sequenced sample was PBMCs. This TCR was sampled from a girl aged 2 to 9 in good health and CMV-seronegative. The V gene is TRBV27, the J gene TRBJ1-1; D is uncertain. CDR3 region: CASSPTGENTEAFF. The DNA for the CDR3 is TGTGCCAGCAGCCCAACCGGGGAGAACACTGAAGCTTTCTTT.